Listed below are T cell receptor beta chains from one sample, sequenced in a study of cytomegalovirus exposure and HLA in healthy donors. The assay was immunoSEQ multiplex PCR, and TCRdb's table has in-frame clones only and misses some. The data contain approximately 210,000 clones, 80% of them singletons. Specimen: PBMCs. The receptors stem from a woman in her thirties or forties in good health and CMV-seronegative. Both conserved end residues are part of each CDR3. The D gene is left open where the match is weak. Size values are once, few and many counts, or a class for expanded clones, and some rows have none.

abundance	len	d_gene	j_gene	v_gene	CDR3nt	CDR3aa
few	15	TRBD1	TRBJ1-1	TRBV7-9	TGTGCCAGCAGCTTATTGGGACAGGGGAACACTGAAGCTTTCTTT	CASSLLGQGNTEAFF
.	15	TRBD1	TRBJ2-3	TRBV4-1	TGCGCCAGCAGCGGGCGGACAGGGGGCACAGATACGCAGTATTTT	CASSGRTGGTDTQYF
.	15	.	TRBJ2-3	TRBV5-1	TGCGCCAGCAGCTTGGTAGCAGCTAGCACAGATACGCAGTATTTT	CASSLVAASTDTQYF
few	15	TRBD2	TRBJ2-1	TRBV10-3	TGTGCCATCAGTGACCGACTAGCGGGAAAGGATGAGCAGTTCTTC	CAISDRLAGKDEQFF
.	13	TRBD1	TRBJ1-1	TRBV6-1	TGTGCCAGCAGCCGGGACAGGGACACTGAAGCTTTCTTT	CASSRDRDTEAFF
.	14	TRBD2	TRBJ2-7	TRBV27	TGTGCCAGCAGTTGGACCGGGACTAGCTCCGAGCAGTACTTC	CASSWTGTSSEQYF
.	15	TRBD1	TRBJ1-4	TRBV7-2	TGTGCCAGCAGCTCTATAGGGACAGGGGATGAAAAACTGTTTTTT	CASSSIGTGDEKLFF
.	14	TRBD1	TRBJ1-2	TRBV27	TGTGCCAGCAGAACCGGGACAGGGCACTATGGCTACACCTTC	CASRTGTGHYGYTF
.	16	TRBD2	TRBJ2-7	TRBV5-1	TGCGCCAGTCAAATGGTTCTTAGCGGGAGGGCCCACGAGCAGTACTTC	CASQMVLSGRAHEQYF
few	17	TRBD2	TRBJ2-5	TRBV7-3	TGTGCCAGCAGCTTAAGAGCAGGTGGCGGGGGTCAAGAGACCCAGTACTTC	CASSLRAGGGGQETQYF
.	18	.	TRBJ1-1	TRBV7-9	TGTGCCAGCAGCTTAAGGAGAGGTAGCAACACCTTGAACACTGAAGCTTTCTTT	CASSLRRGSNTLNTEAFF
.	14	.	TRBJ2-1	TRBV29-1	TGCAGCGTTGGCAATGGGCCACTCTACAATGAGCAGTTCTTC	CSVGNGPLYNEQFF
.	16	.	TRBJ2-2	TRBV7-2	TGTGCCAGCAGCTTCCGCCGCCGGGAGAACACCGGGGAGCTGTTTTTT	CASSFRRRENTGELFF
.	14	.	TRBJ1-1	TRBV19	TGTGCCAGTAAGGGGGATACAGGAAACACTGAAGCTTTCTTT	CASKGDTGNTEAFF